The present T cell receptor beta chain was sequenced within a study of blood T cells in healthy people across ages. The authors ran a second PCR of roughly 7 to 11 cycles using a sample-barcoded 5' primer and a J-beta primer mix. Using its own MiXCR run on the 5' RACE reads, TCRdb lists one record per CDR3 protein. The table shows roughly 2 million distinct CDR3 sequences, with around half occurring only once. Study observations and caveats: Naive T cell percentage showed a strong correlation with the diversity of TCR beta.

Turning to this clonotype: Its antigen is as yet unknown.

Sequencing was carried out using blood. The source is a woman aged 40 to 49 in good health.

The CDR3 DNA reads TGTGCCAGCAGTAAACGACAGGCGTGGGGTGAGCAGTTCTTC. It is translated as CASSKRQAWGEQFF. The chain is built from TRBV6-6 and TRBJ2-1; weak D call: TRBD1 (6 bases). V dropped 5 bases and J dropped 9 bases, with 17 bases sitting between them. This CDR3 spans 14 amino acids. In germline, CDR1 is MNHNY, CDR2 SVGAGI (reference sequence).